This TCR beta chain was captured by sequencing in a study of shared clonotypes between healthy human individuals. Assay: immunoSEQ multiplex PCR; the TCRdb copy retains only in-frame clones and omits some. The data show about 230,000 clones, with 50% to 80% seen just once and roughly 10% held by the top ten. This clone was observed a single time. V lost 2 bases to trimming and J lost 5 bases, with 16 bases between them. Germline CDR1 is KGHSH and CDR2 is LQKENI. This CDR3 has 16 residues. Sequencing was performed on memory CD4+ T cells sorted from blood. Subset meaning: CD45RA-negative fraction. The V call is TRBV18, the J call TRBJ2-1, with a weak D call TRBD2 (5 bases). The origin of this receptor is a man in his thirties or forties in good health. As DNA, the CDR3 is TGTGCCAGCTCACCAGGAGGCATACAAGATAACAATGAGCAGTTCTTC. It encodes CASSPGGIQDNNEQFF.